One sample yielded the 11 T cell receptor beta chains listed below, sequenced in a study of blood T cell repertoires in COVID-19. The table came from immunoSEQ multiplex PCR; TCRdb's copy has only in-frame clones and leaves some out. The table records tens of thousands of clones, 85% to 90% of them present only once. The source material was peripheral blood. The source of these receptors is a man in his 70s with active COVID-19.

There are a few counts of this clone. The chain has TRBV12-3 or TRBV12-4 and TRBJ2-4; D ambiguous. The CDR3 consists of 13 residues. V lost 7 bases to trimming and J lost 8 bases, with 15 bases between them. The DNA of the CDR3 is TGTGCCAGCAACCTCTCCGGCCAGGACATTCAGTACTTC. The encoded protein is CASNLSGQDIQYF.

The V and J genes are TRBV6-5 and TRBJ2-3; D perhaps matches TRBD1 (6 bases). The V gene lost 4 bases and the J gene lost 4 bases, with 18 bases spanning the gap. This CDR3 has 16 residues. CDR1 is MNHEY and CDR2 is SVGAGI in the germline V gene. The chain's CDR3 is CASSSPSRGSSDTQYF. In nucleotides, the CDR3 is TGTGCCAGCAGTTCCCCTAGCAGGGGCTCGTCAGATACGCAGTATTTT.

V and J are TRBV1 and TRBJ2-1; the DNA was not compared with TRBD2, the D call given in the table. TRBV1 is designated a pseudogene. This CDR3 has 14 amino acids. The CDR3 sequence: CTSSQLASYNEQFF. CDR3 DNA: TGCACCAGCAGTCAGCTAGCCTCCTACAATGAGCAGTTCTTC.

The chain links TRBV7-2 to TRBJ1-1, with D perhaps TRBD1 (5 bases). In germline, CDR1 is SGHTA, CDR2 FQGNSA. This CDR3 is 12 amino acids long. Trimming removed 4 bases at V and 11 bases at J, with 14 bases between. CDR3 residues: CASSSAGRRAFF. The CDR3, as DNA: TGTGCCAGCAGCTCGGCAGGGCGTCGTGCTTTCTTT. Full variable domain (missing parts from reference TRBV7-2 and TRBJ1-1): GAGVSQSPSNKVTEKGKDVELRCDPISGHTALYWYRQSLGQGLEFLIYFQGNSAPDKSGLPSDRFSAERTGGSVSTLTIQRTQQEDSAVYLCASSSAGRRAFFGQGTRLTVV.

CDR3 region: CASSQGPGAYGYTF. The DNA for the CDR3 is TGTGCCAGCAGCCAGGGGCCCGGAGCTTATGGCTACACCTTC. This sequence joins TRBV14 and TRBJ1-2; perhaps TRBD1 as D (5 bases). The CDR3 contains 14 residues. Germline CDR1 reads SGHDN; CDR2 reads FVKESK. V gave up 3 bases and J gave up 5 bases, with 13 bases separating them.

By sample fraction, this clone is medium-sized. The chain is built from TRBV4-3 and TRBJ2-7, with 10 bases fitting TRBD2. The CDR3 length is 15 residues. Germline CDR1 reads LGHNA; CDR2 reads YSLEER. Germline trimming cut 0 bases from V and 2 bases from J; bases unmatched to any gene: 1. CDR3 amino acids: CASSQDSGGPYEQYF. The CDR3 bases are TGCGCCAGCAGCCAAGATAGCGGGGGGCCCTACGAGCAGTACTTC.

The chain couples TRBV7-9 to TRBJ2-7; maybe TRBD1 (5 bases). This CDR3 is 14 amino acids long. V was pared by 6 bases and J by 1 base, with 13 bases between. Germline V lookup: CDR1 SEHNR, CDR2 FQNEAQ (reference sequence). CDR3 bases: TGTGCCAGCAGAGCGACAGTGCTGTCCTACGAGCAGTACTTC. This translates into CASRATVLSYEQYF.

The CDR3 DNA is TGTGCCAGCAGTGGAACCCGACAGGGGTCCTCTGGAAACACCATATATTTT. This sequence encodes CASSGTRQGSSGNTIYF. This chain connects TRBV6-1 to TRBJ1-3; 8 bases are shared with TRBD1. Germline CDR1 and CDR2: MNHNS and SASEGT. This CDR3 is built from 17 residues. The V segment lost 4 bases and the J segment 0 bases; nucleotides outside the gene matches: 8.

The V call is TRBV7-8, the J call TRBJ2-1; D is unclear. The V gene's germline CDR1 is SGHVS and CDR2 FQNEAQ. With 2 bases removed from V and 6 bases from J, the gap between germline ends came to 11 bases. The CDR3 is 14 residues long. CDR3: CASSLQYPINEQFF. The CDR3 DNA is TGTGCCAGCAGCTTACAGTACCCAATCAATGAGCAGTTCTTC.

CDR3 loop: CASSPRRWNSPLHF. The CDR3 DNA sequence: TGTGCCAGCAGCCCGCGTAGATGGAATTCACCCCTCCACTTT. J is TRBJ1-6 and V is TRBV7-2; D is uncertain. The length of the CDR3 is 14 residues. CDR1 and CDR2 (germline): SGHTA, FQGNSA. Trimming shortened V by 5 bases and J by 7 bases, and 12 bases separated the two germline ends.

The CDR3 here is CASSIRGRDTIYF. The DNA for the CDR3 is TGTGCCAGTAGTATACGAGGGAGGGACACCATATATTTT. The chain is built from TRBV19 and TRBJ1-3; D is uncertain. Trimming stripped 2 bases from V and 8 bases from J, with 10 bases between. The germline V gene has CDR1 LNHDA and CDR2 SQIVND (reference sequence). The CDR3 is made up of 13 amino acids.